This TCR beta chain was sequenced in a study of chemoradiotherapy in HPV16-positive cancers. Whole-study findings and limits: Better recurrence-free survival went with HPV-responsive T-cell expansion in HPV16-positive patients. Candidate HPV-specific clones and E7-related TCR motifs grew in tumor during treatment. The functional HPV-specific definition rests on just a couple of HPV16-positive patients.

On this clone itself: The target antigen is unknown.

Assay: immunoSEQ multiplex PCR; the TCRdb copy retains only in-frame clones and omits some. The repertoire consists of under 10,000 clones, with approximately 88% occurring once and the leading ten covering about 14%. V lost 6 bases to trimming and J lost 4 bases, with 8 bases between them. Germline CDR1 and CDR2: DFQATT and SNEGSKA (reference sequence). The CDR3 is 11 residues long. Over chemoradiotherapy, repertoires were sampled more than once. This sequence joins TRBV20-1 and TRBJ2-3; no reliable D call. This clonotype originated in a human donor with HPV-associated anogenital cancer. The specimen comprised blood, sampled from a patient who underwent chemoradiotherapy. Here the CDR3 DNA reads TGCAGTGCCGATGCTGCAGATACGCAGTATTTT. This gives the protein CSADAADTQYF.